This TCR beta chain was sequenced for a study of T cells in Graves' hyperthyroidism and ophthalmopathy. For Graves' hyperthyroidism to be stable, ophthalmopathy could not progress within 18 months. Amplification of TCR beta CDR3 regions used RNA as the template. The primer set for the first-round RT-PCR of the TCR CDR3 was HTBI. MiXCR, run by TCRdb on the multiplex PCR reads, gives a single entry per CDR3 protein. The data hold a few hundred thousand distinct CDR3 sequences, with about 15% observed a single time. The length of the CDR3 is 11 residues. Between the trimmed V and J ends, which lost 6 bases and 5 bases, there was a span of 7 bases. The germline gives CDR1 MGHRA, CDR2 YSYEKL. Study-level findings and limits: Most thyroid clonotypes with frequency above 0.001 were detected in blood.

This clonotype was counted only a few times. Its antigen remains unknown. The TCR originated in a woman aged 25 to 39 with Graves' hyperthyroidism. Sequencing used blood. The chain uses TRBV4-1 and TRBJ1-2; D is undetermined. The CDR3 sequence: CASSYQYGYTF. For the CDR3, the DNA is TGCGCCAGCAGTTACCAGTATGGCTACACCTTC.